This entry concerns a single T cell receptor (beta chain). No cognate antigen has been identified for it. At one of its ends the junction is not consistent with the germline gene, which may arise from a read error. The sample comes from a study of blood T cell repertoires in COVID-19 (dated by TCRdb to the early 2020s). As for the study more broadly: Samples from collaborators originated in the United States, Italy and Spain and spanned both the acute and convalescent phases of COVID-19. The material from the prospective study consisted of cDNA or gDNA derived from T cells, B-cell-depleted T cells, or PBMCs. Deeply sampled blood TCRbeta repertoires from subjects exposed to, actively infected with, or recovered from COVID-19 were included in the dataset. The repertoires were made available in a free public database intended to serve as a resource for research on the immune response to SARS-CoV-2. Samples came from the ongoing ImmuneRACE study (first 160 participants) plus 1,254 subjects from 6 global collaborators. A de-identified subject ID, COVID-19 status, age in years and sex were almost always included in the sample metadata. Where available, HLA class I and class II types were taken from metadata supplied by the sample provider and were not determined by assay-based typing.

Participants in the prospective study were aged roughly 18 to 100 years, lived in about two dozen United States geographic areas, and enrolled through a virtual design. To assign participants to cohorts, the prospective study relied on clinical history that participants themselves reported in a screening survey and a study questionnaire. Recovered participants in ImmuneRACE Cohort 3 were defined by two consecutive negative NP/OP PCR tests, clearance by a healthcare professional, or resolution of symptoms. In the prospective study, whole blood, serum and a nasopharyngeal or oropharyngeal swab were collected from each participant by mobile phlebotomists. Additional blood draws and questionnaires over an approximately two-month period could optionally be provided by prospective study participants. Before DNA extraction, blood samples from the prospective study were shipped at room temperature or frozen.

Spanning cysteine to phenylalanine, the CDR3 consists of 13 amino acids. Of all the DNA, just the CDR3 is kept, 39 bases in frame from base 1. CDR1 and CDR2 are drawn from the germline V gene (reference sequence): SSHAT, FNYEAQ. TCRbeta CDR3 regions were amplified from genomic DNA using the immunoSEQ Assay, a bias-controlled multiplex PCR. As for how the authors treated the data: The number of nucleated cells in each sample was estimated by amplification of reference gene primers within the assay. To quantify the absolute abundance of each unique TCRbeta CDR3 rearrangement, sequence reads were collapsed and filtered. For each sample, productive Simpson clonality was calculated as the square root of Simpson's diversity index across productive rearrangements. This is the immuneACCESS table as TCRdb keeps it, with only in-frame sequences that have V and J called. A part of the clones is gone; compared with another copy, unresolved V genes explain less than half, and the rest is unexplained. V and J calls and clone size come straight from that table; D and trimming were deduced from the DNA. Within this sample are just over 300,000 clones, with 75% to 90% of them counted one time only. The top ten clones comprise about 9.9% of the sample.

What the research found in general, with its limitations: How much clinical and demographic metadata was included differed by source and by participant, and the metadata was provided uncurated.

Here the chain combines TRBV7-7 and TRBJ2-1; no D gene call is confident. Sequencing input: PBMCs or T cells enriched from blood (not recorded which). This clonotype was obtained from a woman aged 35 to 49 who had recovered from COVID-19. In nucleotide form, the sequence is TGTGCTAGCAGCTTAGTAACCTACAATGAGCAGTTCTTC. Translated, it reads CASSLVTYNEQFF.